The 18 T cell receptor beta chains presented below share a single source sample, sequenced in a study (dated by TCRdb to 2015 to 2017). The library was made by multiplex PCR. The sequencer was an Ion Torrent PGM. In the approximately 20-patient analysis, TRBV12-4/TRBJ1-2 clonotypes were amplified using adaptor-ligated barcode primers. Using fastp trimming at Q25 and MiXCR clonotype assembly, TCRdb reanalyzed the public sequencing data and kept in-frame beta chains. A single entry per CDR3 protein holds the most common genes and DNA from its merged rows. The sample contains approximately 330 distinct CDR3 sequences, under 4.5% of them found a single time. 78% of the sample is taken by the ten largest. CD4+CD25+CD127-/low cells were isolated as Tregs. The sequenced sample was Tregs sorted from blood. These receptors all come from a female donor with breast cancer.

By share, this clonotype ranks as large. The rearrangement uses TRBV12-3 or TRBV12-4 and TRBJ1-2; D gene ambiguous. Trimming removed 3 bases from V and 8 bases from J, with 13 bases in between. This CDR3 is built from 13 residues. The DNA of the CDR3 is TGTGCCAGCAGTTTTAACGCGATGGACGGCTACACCTTC. Residues: CASSFNAMDGYTF.

By share, this clonotype counts as medium-sized. V usage is TRBV12-3 or TRBV12-4 and J usage is TRBJ1-2; 9 positions agree with TRBD1. The CDR3 runs 15 residues. V was pared by 5 bases and J by 7 bases, with 11 bases of the junction left unmatched. The CDR3 region has the DNA TGTGCCAGCAGTCTCATGAGGACAGGGGCGGGTGGCTACACCTTC. Encoded protein: CASSLMRTGAGGYTF.

This clonotype is categorized as medium-sized (0.01 to 0.1%). This sequence joins TRBV12-3 or TRBV12-4 and TRBJ1-2; D is possibly TRBD1 (6 bases). Trimming cost V 5 bases and J 0 bases, with 10 bases left between them. The CDR3 sequence is 14 residues long. CDR3 sequence: CASSQRTANYGYTF. The CDR3 region has the DNA TGTGCCAGCAGTCAGAGGACAGCTAACTATGGCTACACCTTC.

At least ten counts were recorded for this clonotype. The gene calls are TRBV12-3 or TRBV12-4 and TRBJ1-2; the D is unclear. The CDR3 length is 12 residues. V was cut by 6 bases and J by 4 bases, with 9 bases left in between. The CDR3 here is CASSSVGYGYTF. The CDR3 DNA reads TGTGCCAGCAGCTCTGTAGGCTATGGCTACACCTTC.

This clonotype was detected many times. This chain joins TRBV12-3 or TRBV12-4 and TRBJ1-2; the D gene is possibly TRBD1 (5 bases). The V end was cut by 6 bases, the J end by 7 bases, with 15 bases between. CDR3 length: 13 amino acids. The CDR3 sequence: CASRVGTERGYTF. The CDR3 DNA reads TGTGCCAGCAGGGTTGGGACGGAGCGTGGCTACACCTTC.

This clonotype is medium-sized in the sample. The chain uses TRBV12-3 or TRBV12-4 and TRBJ1-2; D unclear. The CDR3 sequence is 13 residues long. Trimming removed 6 bases at V and 2 bases at J, with 10 bases between. CDR3 in DNA: TGTGCCAGCAGCATGGACGGAAACTATGGCTACACCTTC. Amino acids: CASSMDGNYGYTF.

There are many counts of this clonotype. The rearrangement uses TRBV12-3 or TRBV12-4 and TRBJ1-2; no clear D. There are 11 residues in the CDR3. Trimming left V 3 bases short and J 6 bases short, with 5 bases between. Here the CDR3 reads CASSFTDGYTF. For the CDR3, the DNA is TGTGCCAGCAGTTTCACGGATGGCTACACCTTC.

The sample holds many counts of this clonotype. The chain recombines TRBV12-3 or TRBV12-4 with TRBJ1-2, with 7 positions matching TRBD1. This CDR3 comprises 14 residues. V gave up 2 bases and J gave up 2 bases; unmatched junction bases: 2. The CDR3: CASSLYRGNYGYTF. As DNA, the CDR3 is TGTGCCAGCAGTTTATACAGGGGAAACTATGGCTACACCTTC.

The sample holds many counts of this clonotype. The CDR3 region is CASSPGTGEGYTF. CDR3 in DNA: TGTGCCAGCAGTCCCGGGACAGGGGAAGGCTACACCTTC. The chain combines TRBV12-3 or TRBV12-4 with TRBJ1-2; the match to TRBD1 covers 10 bases. The CDR3 has 13 residues. The J segment lost 8 bases and the V segment lost 5 bases, leaving 5 bases of the junction unmatched.

This clonotype is medium-sized (0.01 to 0.1%) within its sample. This rearrangement joins TRBV12-3 or TRBV12-4 to TRBJ1-2; tentatively, D is TRBD1 (5 bases). The ends were cut back, 7 bases at V and 8 bases at J, with 17 bases in the middle. The CDR3 covers 13 residues. CDR3 sequence reads: CASTTVLSGGYTF. For the CDR3, the DNA is TGTGCCAGCACGACAGTATTGTCAGGCGGCTACACCTTC.

This clonotype was counted many times. The rearrangement links TRBV12-3 or TRBV12-4 to TRBJ1-2; 8 bases align to TRBD1. The CDR3 spans 13 residues. J was trimmed by 5 bases and V by 6 bases; bases with no gene match: 5. CDR3 region: CASSQTGEYGYTF. In DNA, the CDR3 is TGTGCCAGCAGCCAGACAGGGGAGTATGGCTACACCTTC.

This clonotype has ten or more counts. The chain joins TRBV12-3 or TRBV12-4 to TRBJ1-2; TRBD1 aligns across 7 bases. The CDR3 has 14 amino acids. V lost 6 bases and J lost 0; bases outside the gene matches: 4. The CDR3 sequence is CASRNTGANYGYTF. DNA for the CDR3: TGTGCCAGCAGAAATACAGGGGCTAACTATGGCTACACCTTC.

This clonotype was found many times. The chain uses TRBV12-3 or TRBV12-4 and TRBJ1-2, with a possible D match to TRBD1 (5 bases). V lost 6 bases and J 1 base, leaving 15 bases between the germline ends. The CDR3 has 15 amino acids. As DNA, the CDR3 is TGTGCCAGCAGCACCGGGGCTACACTTAACTATGGCTACACCTTC. Its protein product is CASSTGATLNYGYTF.

This clonotype was detected many times. This chain connects TRBV12-3 or TRBV12-4 to TRBJ1-2, with D possibly being TRBD1 (5 bases). Between the trimmed V and J ends, which lost 1 base and 4 bases, there was a span of 7 bases. The CDR3 consists of 13 residues. CDR3 sequence: CASSLEGFYGYTF. The CDR3 DNA reads TGTGCCAGCAGTTTAGAGGGGTTCTATGGCTACACCTTC.

This clonotype is large (0.1 to 1%). In DNA form, the CDR3 reads TGTGCCAGCAGTTTGTCGCTGACCGTCGGTGGCTACACCTTC. It encodes CASSLSLTVGGYTF. The gene calls are TRBV12-3 or TRBV12-4 and TRBJ1-2, with D unclear. V was pared by 3 bases and J by 7 bases, with 15 bases between. The length of the CDR3 is 14 residues.

This clonotype was seen at least ten times. The chain is built from TRBV12-3 or TRBV12-4 and TRBJ1-2, with 7 bases fitting TRBD1. The length of the CDR3 is 14 residues. The J segment lost 3 bases and the V segment lost 5 bases, leaving 6 bases of the junction unmatched. The CDR3 coding sequence is TGTGCCAGCAGTCAAACAGGGGTTGACTATGGCTACACCTTC. It yields the protein CASSQTGVDYGYTF.

This clonotype was counted at least ten times. The CDR3 nucleotides read TGTGCCAGCAGTAGCAGGGCTGGCTACACCTTC. Encoded protein: CASSSRAGYTF. The chain carries TRBV12-3 or TRBV12-4 and TRBJ1-2; the D gene is possibly TRBD1 (5 bases). The V gene lost 5 bases and the J gene lost 7 bases, with 8 bases spanning the gap. The CDR3 runs 11 residues.

The table lists this clonotype with many counts. This CDR3 reads CASSFQWGGYTF. The CDR3 coding sequence is TGTGCCAGCAGTTTCCAGTGGGGTGGCTACACCTTC. The chain is built from TRBV12-3 or TRBV12-4 and TRBJ1-2; D unresolved. Trimming removed 3 bases from V and 7 bases from J, with 9 bases in between. The CDR3 loop spans 12 amino acids.